The rows below give T cell receptor beta chains drawn from one sample of a study of technical replicates of blood from several donors. The repertoire was sequenced with immunoSEQ multiplex PCR; TCRdb's copy has only in-frame clones and lacks some. The sample lists fewer than 90,000 clones, 90% to 95% seen once, with 0.2% to 0.25% in the top ten. Sequences were obtained from T cells isolated from PBMCs. These TCRs come from a human donor in good health. Each CDR3 is given with its conserved first and last residue. A D gene is named only where the DNA matches it firmly. Rows give clone size only sometimes, using once, few, many, or a class for an expanded clone.

clone_size	v_call	d_call	j_call	cdr3_aa	cdr3_nt
NA	TRBV5-4	NA	TRBJ1-3	CASSNGQSYGNTIYF	TGTGCCAGCAGCAACGGACAGTCCTATGGAAACACCATATATTTT
NA	TRBV2	TRBD1	TRBJ1-2	CASSPTGDSSYGYTF	TGTGCCAGCAGCCCAACAGGGGACAGCAGCTATGGCTACACCTTC
NA	TRBV18	TRBD1	TRBJ2-5	CASSPPKGAIKETQYF	TGTGCCAGCTCACCACCGAAGGGGGCTATAAAAGAGACCCAGTACTTC
NA	TRBV13	TRBD2	TRBJ2-3	CASSPRTSGRDRDTQYF	TGTGCCAGCAGCCCCCGGACTAGCGGGAGAGATCGGGATACGCAGTATTTT
once	TRBV29-1	TRBD1	TRBJ2-7	CSVPLYKLGQGTYEQYF	TGCAGCGTTCCTCTTTATAAACTTGGACAGGGAACGTACGAGCAGTACTTC
NA	TRBV6-6	NA	TRBJ1-2	CASKGAAGYTF	TGTGCCAGCAAAGGGGCAGCGGGCTACACCTTC
NA	TRBV13	NA	TRBJ2-2	CASSRLDTGELFF	TGTGCCAGCAGTAGACTAGATACCGGGGAGCTGTTTTTT
once	TRBV6-1	NA	TRBJ2-3	CASSEVGGRTDTQYF	TGTGCCAGCAGTGAAGTGGGGGGGCGCACAGATACGCAGTATTTT
NA	TRBV7-8	NA	TRBJ1-5	CASSPGGAQPQHF	TGTGCCAGCAGCCCCGGTGGGGCTCAGCCCCAGCATTTT
once	TRBV7-9	NA	TRBJ2-5	CASSFQRAGETQYF	TGTGCCAGCAGCTTCCAGCGGGCGGGAGAGACCCAGTACTTC
few	TRBV30	NA	TRBJ1-6	CARGQFGSPLHF	TGTGCCAGAGGACAGTTTGGTTCACCCCTCCACTTT
NA	TRBV6-4	NA	TRBJ1-5	CASSEEGGQPQHF	TGTGCCAGCAGTGAGGAAGGGGGTCAGCCCCAGCATTTT
NA	TRBV10-1	TRBD2	TRBJ2-3	CASSSGGPVDTQYF	TGCGCCAGCAGCTCGGGGGGGCCCGTAGATACGCAGTATTTT
NA	TRBV5-1	TRBD2	TRBJ2-2	CASSDRTGGPSGELFF	TGCGCCAGCAGCGATCGGACGGGGGGGCCCTCCGGGGAGCTGTTTTTT
NA	TRBV30	NA	TRBJ1-3	CAWSGYRVPSGNTIYF	TGTGCCTGGAGTGGATACAGGGTGCCCTCTGGAAACACCATATATTTT
NA	TRBV5-4	NA	TRBJ1-3	CASSRGSDPGNTIYF	TGTGCCAGCTCACGGGGATCAGACCCTGGAAACACCATATATTTT
NA	TRBV11-2	NA	TRBJ2-5	CASSLGNRAQETQYF	TGTGCCAGCAGCTTAGGGAACAGGGCCCAAGAGACCCAGTACTTC
NA	TRBV6-5	NA	TRBJ2-1	CASSYAYQGRSNEQFF	TGTGCCAGCAGTTACGCCTACCAGGGAAGATCTAATGAGCAGTTCTTC
once	TRBV11-3	NA	TRBJ2-1	CASSPKDRTLSYNEQFF	TGTGCCAGCAGCCCCAAAGACAGGACTCTGTCCTACAATGAGCAGTTCTTC
NA	TRBV28	NA	TRBJ2-4	CASSSGIGKNIQYF	TGTGCCAGCAGTTCCGGTATCGGCAAAAACATTCAGTACTTC
NA	TRBV30	TRBD1	TRBJ1-6	CAWSVRAGGNSPLHF	TGTGCCTGGAGTGTACGGGCAGGGGGTAATTCACCCCTCCACTTT
once	TRBV5-4	NA	TRBJ2-5	CASSLPRQETQYF	TGTGCCAGCAGCTTGCCACGGCAAGAGACCCAGTACTTC
NA	TRBV28	NA	TRBJ2-1	CASSLEAVAYNEQFF	TGTGCCAGCAGTTTGGAGGCTGTAGCATACAATGAGCAGTTCTTC
NA	TRBV9	TRBD2	TRBJ2-7	CASSPRGSSGSPYEQYF	TGTGCCAGCAGCCCAAGGGGCTCTAGCGGGAGCCCCTACGAGCAGTACTTC
NA	TRBV18	TRBD1	TRBJ2-7	CASSAAGQGTYEQYF	TGTGCCAGCTCCGCTGCGGGACAGGGTACCTACGAGCAGTACTTC
NA	TRBV6-1	NA	TRBJ1-1	CASREKGVSEAFF	TGTGCCAGCAGGGAGAAAGGGGTTTCCGAAGCTTTCTTT
NA	TRBV4-1	NA	TRBJ2-7	CASSPLASLSSYEQYF	TGCGCCAGCAGCCCCCTAGCGTCCTTAAGCTCCTACGAGCAGTACTTC
few	TRBV30	TRBD1	TRBJ1-4	CAWSAGQVTTNEKLFF	TGTGCCTGGAGTGCTGGACAGGTCACAACTAATGAAAAACTGTTTTTT
NA	TRBV6-1	NA	TRBJ1-1	CASSEATGGKAFF	TGTGCCAGCAGTGAAGCGACGGGGGGCAAAGCTTTCTTT
NA	TRBV5-1	NA	TRBJ2-3	CASSTDSSDTQYF	TGCGCCAGCAGCACTGACAGCTCAGATACGCAGTATTTT
once	TRBV29-1	NA	TRBJ2-3	CSVAERSGTQYF	TGCAGCGTGGCGGAGCGGTCCGGTACGCAGTATTTT
NA	TRBV29-1	TRBD1	TRBJ1-1	CSVLNTGGVEDTEAFF	TGCAGCGTCTTAAATACAGGGGGAGTAGAGGACACTGAAGCTTTCTTT
NA	TRBV15	NA	TRBJ2-7	CATSRDLTPGLDEQYF	TGTGCCACCAGCAGAGATCTCACACCGGGGTTGGACGAGCAGTACTTC
once	TRBV7-8	TRBD2	TRBJ2-3	CASSPAGAGARDTQYF	TGTGCCAGCAGCCCCGCAGGAGCGGGGGCTCGGGATACGCAGTATTTT
NA	TRBV6-4	NA	TRBJ2-3	CASSDPVRSPTDTQYF	TGTGCCAGCAGTGACCCGGTGCGTAGTCCTACAGATACGCAGTATTTT
NA	TRBV6-5	TRBD2	TRBJ2-1	CASSYGLAGFNEQFF	TGTGCCAGCAGTTACGGCCTAGCGGGATTCAATGAGCAGTTCTTC
NA	TRBV6-1	TRBD2	TRBJ2-5	CATQKIAGHF	TGTGCCACCCAGAAGATAGCGGGACACTTC
once	TRBV11-3	NA	TRBJ2-2	CASSLGGSRTGELFF	TGTGCCAGCAGCTTAGGTGGTAGTAGAACCGGGGAGCTGTTTTTT
NA	TRBV21-1	NA	TRBJ2-7	CASSKGGTEPSKQYF	TGTGCCAGCAGCAAGGGTGGGACAGAGCCTAGTAAGCAGTACTTC
NA	TRBV4-1	NA	TRBJ2-2	CASSLQGGALYGATTGELFF	TGCGCCAGCAGCCTCCAGGGGGGTGCACTCTATGGGGCGACCACCGGGGAGCTGTTTTTT
NA	TRBV15	TRBD2	TRBJ2-7	CATSRVGIGRESSKQYF	TGTGCCACCAGCAGAGTAGGTATAGGGCGGGAGAGTTCTAAGCAGTACTTC
few	TRBV5-6	TRBD1	TRBJ2-1	CASSFYYRGASYNEQFF	TGTGCCAGCAGCTTCTATTACAGGGGAGCCTCTTACAATGAGCAGTTCTTC
NA	TRBV5-5	NA	TRBJ1-1	CASSSFRGGVEAFF	TGTGCCAGCAGCTCCTTCCGAGGGGGGGTTGAAGCTTTCTTT
NA	TRBV19	NA	TRBJ2-2	CASSMQGIVDTGELFF	TGTGCCAGTAGTATGCAGGGTATTGTCGACACCGGGGAGCTGTTTTTT
NA	TRBV28	TRBD1	TRBJ1-1	CASSLTGEAFF	TGTGCCAGCAGTTTGACAGGGGAAGCTTTCTTT
NA	TRBV10-2	TRBD1	TRBJ2-1	CASKRGGPSVNEQFF	TGCGCCAGCAAGAGAGGGGGCCCTTCAGTCAATGAGCAGTTCTTC
NA	TRBV6-5	NA	TRBJ1-6	CASSIRGQHSPLHF	TGTGCCAGCTCTATTAGGGGCCAGCACTCACCCCTCCACTTT
NA	TRBV5-4	NA	TRBJ2-7	CASSFLGAYEQYF	TGTGCCAGCAGCTTTTTAGGGGCCTACGAGCAGTACTTC
NA	TRBV28	NA	TRBJ2-5	CASSLRQASQETQYF	TGTGCCAGCAGTTTACGACAGGCAAGCCAAGAGACCCAGTACTTC
NA	TRBV5-1	NA	TRBJ2-2	CASSLATVYTGELFF	TGCGCCAGCAGCTTGGCGACAGTCTACACCGGGGAGCTGTTTTTT
NA	TRBV9	NA	TRBJ1-1	CASSPHGGNTEAFF	TGTGCCAGCAGCCCCCACGGGGGGAACACTGAAGCTTTCTTT
NA	TRBV7-9	NA	TRBJ1-6	CASSLGSGKDSPLHF	TGTGCCAGCAGCTTAGGATCAGGAAAAGATTCACCCCTCCACTTT